This is a list of T cell receptor beta chains from one sample in a study of OX40 agonist ivuxolimab in advanced cancers. Assay: immunoSEQ multiplex PCR; the TCRdb copy retains only in-frame clones and omits some. The sample contains about 67,000 clones, about 84% of which appear only once. This sample comprised CD4+ or CD8+ T cells sorted from blood, obtained in a trial of the OX40 agonist ivuxolimab. Source of these receptors: an adult with an advanced solid tumor such as melanoma, head and neck, liver or kidney cancer. Each CDR3 is given with its conserved first and last residue. The D gene is left open where the match is weak. Some rows have no size entry. The others give once, few or many, or a class for an expanded clone.

clone size	D gene	V gene	J gene	CDR3 length	CDR3 DNA	CDR3 protein
once	TRBD1	TRBV7-2	TRBJ2-7	15	TGTGCCAGCAGCCGACAAGGGACAGGAAACTACGAGCAGTACTTC	CASSRQGTGNYEQYF
-	TRBD1	TRBV5-4	TRBJ2-3	14	TGTGCCAGCAGCTTGGGACAGGGTAAAGATACGCAGTATTTT	CASSLGQGKDTQYF
-	-	TRBV18	TRBJ1-2	15	TGTGCCAGCTCACCAATAAAGGACGGGGACGGAGGCTACACCTTC	CASSPIKDGDGGYTF
once	-	TRBV4-3	TRBJ1-1	14	TGCGCCAGCAGCCAAGGACGCCGGAACACTGAAGCTTTCTTT	CASSQGRRNTEAFF
few	-	TRBV5-1	TRBJ2-7	14	TGCGCCAGCAGCTACGACAGGTCTCCCGACGAGCAGTACTTC	CASSYDRSPDEQYF
-	-	TRBV6-6	TRBJ2-4	12	TGTGCCAGCAGTTTACAGAGCAGTATTCAGTACTTC	CASSLQSSIQYF
-	-	TRBV25-1	TRBJ1-2	13	TGTGCCAGCAGATCGGACATAAACTATGGCTACACCTTC	CASRSDINYGYTF
-	-	TRBV28	TRBJ1-5	13	TGTGCCAGCAGTTTCGGCAGCAATCAGCCCCAGCATTTT	CASSFGSNQPQHF
-	-	TRBV23-1	TRBJ1-2	16	TGCGCCAGCAGTCAATCGTTTGCCGGGGGCGGCTATGGCTACACCTTC	CASSQSFAGGGYGYTF
-	-	TRBV2	TRBJ2-3	16	TGTGCCAGCAGTGGCTTCTATGGGGCTAGCACAGATACGCAGTATTTT	CASSGFYGASTDTQYF
-	-	TRBV19	TRBJ1-5	12	TGTGCCAGTAGTATGTACAATCAGCCCCAGCATTTT	CASSMYNQPQHF
-	-	TRBV7-6	TRBJ1-5	15	TGTGCCAGCAGCTCCAGGGCCGATAGCAATCAGCCCCAGCATTTT	CASSSRADSNQPQHF
-	TRBD1	TRBV6-1	TRBJ1-3	15	TGTGCCAGCAGTGCCCTCAGGGGGTCTGGAAACACCATATATTTT	CASSALRGSGNTIYF
-	TRBD2	TRBV11-2	TRBJ2-5	16	TGTGCCAGCAGCCCTCAGCGGGGGGCCTACCAAGAGACCCAGTACTTC	CASSPQRGAYQETQYF
-	-	TRBV5-4	TRBJ1-1	16	TGTGCCAGCAGCTTTTCATTGGTAGGGACTTGGGCTGAAGCTTTCTTT	CASSFSLVGTWAEAFF
-	-	TRBV21-1	TRBJ1-5	15	TGTGCCAGCAGCAACGGTCAGGGAATCAATCAGCCCCAGCATTTT	CASSNGQGINQPQHF